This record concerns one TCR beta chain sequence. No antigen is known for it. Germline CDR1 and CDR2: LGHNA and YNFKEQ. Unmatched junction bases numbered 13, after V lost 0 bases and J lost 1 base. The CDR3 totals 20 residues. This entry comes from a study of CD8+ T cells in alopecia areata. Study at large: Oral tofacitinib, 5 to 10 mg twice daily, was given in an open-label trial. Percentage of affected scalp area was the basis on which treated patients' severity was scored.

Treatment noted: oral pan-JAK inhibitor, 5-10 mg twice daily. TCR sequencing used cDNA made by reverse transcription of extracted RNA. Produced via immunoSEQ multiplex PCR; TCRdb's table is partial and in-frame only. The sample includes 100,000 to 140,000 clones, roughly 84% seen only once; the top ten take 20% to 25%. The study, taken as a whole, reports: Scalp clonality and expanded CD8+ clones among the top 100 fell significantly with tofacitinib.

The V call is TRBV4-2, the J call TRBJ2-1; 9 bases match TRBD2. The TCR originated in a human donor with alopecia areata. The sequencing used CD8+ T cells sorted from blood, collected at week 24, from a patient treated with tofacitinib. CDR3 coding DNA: TGTGCCAGCAGCCAAGAGACGGGGCTAGCGGGGTACTATTCCTACAATGAGCAGTTCTTC. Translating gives CASSQETGLAGYYSYNEQFF.